This record looks at one T cell receptor (beta chain) sequence and its context. The record originates from a study of T cell changes during pregnancy in multiple sclerosis. In germline, CDR1 is MNHEY, CDR2 SMNVEV (reference sequence). This CDR3 comprises 14 residues. Trimming took off 5 bases at V and 3 bases at J, with 11 bases between the two ends. The protocol was immunoSEQ multiplex PCR, while the TCRdb copy is restricted to in-frame clones and leaves out a portion. Of more than 85,000 clones in the sample, around 93% were seen once. This specimen was peripheral blood, taken before pregnancy. The origin of this receptor is a female donor with multiple sclerosis, enrolled in a pregnancy study. This sequence joins TRBV27 and TRBJ1-3; possible D gene TRBD1, 6 bases. The CDR3 coding sequence is TGTGCCAGCAGTAGTACAGGGTATGGAAACACCATATATTTT. The encoded protein is CASSSTGYGNTIYF.